The present entry profiles one T cell receptor beta chain with its context. This record comes from a study of control samples from healthy donors and cancer patients. The method was immunoSEQ multiplex PCR; TCRdb's version includes in-frame clones alone and lacks a portion of them. The data hold about 84,000 clones, with roughly nine tenths observed a single time. V was clipped by 4 bases and J by 7 bases; unmatched bases: 8. Germline assignment: CDR1 SGHNT and CDR2 YYREEE (reference sequence). The CDR3 is 14 residues long. The TCR originated in a man between 25 and 39 years old in good health. The chain employs TRBV5-4 and TRBJ2-5; 9 bases fit TRBD1. The sequencing sample was made of blood. This chain's CDR3 is CASSPQGALATQYF. The CDR3 DNA reads TGTGCCAGCAGCCCACAGGGGGCCCTTGCGACCCAGTACTTC.